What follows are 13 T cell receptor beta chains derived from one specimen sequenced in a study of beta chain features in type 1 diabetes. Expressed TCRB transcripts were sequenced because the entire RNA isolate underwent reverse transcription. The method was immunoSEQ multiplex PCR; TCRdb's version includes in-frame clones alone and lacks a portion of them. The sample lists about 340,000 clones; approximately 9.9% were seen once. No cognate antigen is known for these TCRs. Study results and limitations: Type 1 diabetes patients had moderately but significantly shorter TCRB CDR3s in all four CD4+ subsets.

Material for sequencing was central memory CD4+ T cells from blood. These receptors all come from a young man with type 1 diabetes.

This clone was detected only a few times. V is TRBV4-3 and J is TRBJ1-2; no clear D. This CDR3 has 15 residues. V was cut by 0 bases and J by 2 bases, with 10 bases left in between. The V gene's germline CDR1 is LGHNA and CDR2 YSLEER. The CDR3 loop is CASSQDLEGNYGYTF. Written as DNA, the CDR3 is TGCGCCAGCAGCCAAGATCTCGAAGGAAACTATGGCTACACCTTC.

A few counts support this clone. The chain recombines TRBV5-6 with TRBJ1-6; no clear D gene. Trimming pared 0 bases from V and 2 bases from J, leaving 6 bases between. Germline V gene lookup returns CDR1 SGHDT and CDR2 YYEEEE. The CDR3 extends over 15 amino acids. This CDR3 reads CASSLGGTYNSPLHF. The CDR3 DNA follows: TGTGCCAGCAGCTTGGGCGGTACCTATAATTCACCCCTCCACTTT. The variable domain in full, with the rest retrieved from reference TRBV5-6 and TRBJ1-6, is DAGVTQSPTHLIKTRGQQVTLRCSPKSGHDTVSWYQQALGQGPQFIFQYYEEEERQRGNFPDRFSGHQFPNYSSELNVNALLLGDSALYLCASSLGGTYNSPLHFGNGTRLTVT.

This chain's CDR3 is CASSVVPSSMETQYF. CDR3 DNA sequence: TGTGCCAGCAGCGTAGTTCCCTCCAGCATGGAGACCCAGTACTTC. V is TRBV9 and J is TRBJ2-5; D is undetermined. The CDR3 sequence is 15 residues long. Trimming cost V 0 bases and J 5 bases, with 14 bases left between them. The germline V gene has CDR1 SGDLS and CDR2 YYNGEE.

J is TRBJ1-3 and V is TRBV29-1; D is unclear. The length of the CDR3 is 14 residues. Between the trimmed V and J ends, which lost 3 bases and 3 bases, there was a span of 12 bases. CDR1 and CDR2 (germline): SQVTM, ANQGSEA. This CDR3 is CSVEIPNNGNTIYF. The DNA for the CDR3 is TGCAGCGTTGAGATCCCCAATAATGGAAACACCATATATTTT.

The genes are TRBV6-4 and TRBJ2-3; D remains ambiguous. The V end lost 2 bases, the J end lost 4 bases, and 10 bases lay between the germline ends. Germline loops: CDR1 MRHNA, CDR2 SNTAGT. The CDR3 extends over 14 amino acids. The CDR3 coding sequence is TGTGCCAGCAGTGACGGGTCGTCCCCAGATACGCAGTATTTT. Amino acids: CASSDGSSPDTQYF.

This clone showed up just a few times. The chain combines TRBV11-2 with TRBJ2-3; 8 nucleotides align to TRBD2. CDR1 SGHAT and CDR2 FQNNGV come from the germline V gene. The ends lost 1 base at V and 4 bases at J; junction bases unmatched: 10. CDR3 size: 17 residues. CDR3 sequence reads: CASSLGVLAGYADTQYF. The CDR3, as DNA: TGTGCCAGCAGCTTAGGAGTATTAGCGGGGTATGCAGATACGCAGTATTTT.

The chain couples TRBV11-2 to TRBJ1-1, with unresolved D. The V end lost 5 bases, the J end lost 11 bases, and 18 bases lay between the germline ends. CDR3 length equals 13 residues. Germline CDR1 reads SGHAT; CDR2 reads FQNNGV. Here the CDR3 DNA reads TGTGCCAGCAGCCCCGGACGGCCCCTGGGGGCTTTCTTT. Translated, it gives CASSPGRPLGAFF.

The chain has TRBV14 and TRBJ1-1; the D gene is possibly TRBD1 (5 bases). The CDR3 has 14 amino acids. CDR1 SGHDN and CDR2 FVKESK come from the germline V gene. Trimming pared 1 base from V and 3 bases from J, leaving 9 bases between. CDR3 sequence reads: CASSQGSRDTEAFF. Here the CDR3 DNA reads TGTGCCAGCAGCCAAGGGTCCAGGGACACTGAAGCTTTCTTT.

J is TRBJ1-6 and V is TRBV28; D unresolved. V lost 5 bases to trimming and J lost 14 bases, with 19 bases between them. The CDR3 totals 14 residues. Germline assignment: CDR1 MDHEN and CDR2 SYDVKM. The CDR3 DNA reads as TGTGCCAGCAGTCCCCGGGAACCGGTTCCAGCCCTCCACTTT. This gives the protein CASSPREPVPALHF.

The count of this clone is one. CDR3 loop: CASSRGNYGYTF. CDR3 nucleotides: TGTGCCAGTAGTCGGGGGAACTATGGCTACACCTTC. The genes are TRBV19 and TRBJ1-2, with a possible D match to TRBD1 (5 bases). Germline CDR1 LNHDA, CDR2 SQIVND (reference sequence). The length of the CDR3 is 12 residues. Trimming left V 5 bases short and J 2 bases short, with 6 bases between.

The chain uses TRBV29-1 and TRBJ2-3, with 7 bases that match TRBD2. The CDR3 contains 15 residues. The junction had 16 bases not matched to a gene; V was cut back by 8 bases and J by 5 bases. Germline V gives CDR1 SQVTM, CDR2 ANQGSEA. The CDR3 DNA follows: TGCAGCATCCGCCAAAGCGGGGACGCAAGAGATACGCAGTATTTT. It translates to CSIRQSGDARDTQYF.

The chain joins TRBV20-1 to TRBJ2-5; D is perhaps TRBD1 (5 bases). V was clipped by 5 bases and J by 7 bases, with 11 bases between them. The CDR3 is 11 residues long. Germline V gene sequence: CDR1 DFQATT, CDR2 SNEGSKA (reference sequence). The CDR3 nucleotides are TGCAGTGCTGGGGCCAAAGGGACCCAGTACTTC. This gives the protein CSAGAKGTQYF.

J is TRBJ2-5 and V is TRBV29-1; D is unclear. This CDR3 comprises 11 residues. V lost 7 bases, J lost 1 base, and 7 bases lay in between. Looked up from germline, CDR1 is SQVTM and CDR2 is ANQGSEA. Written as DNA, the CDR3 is TGCAGCGGGTCGGCCCAAGAGACCCAGTACTTC. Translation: CSGSAQETQYF.